Sequencing of this TCR beta chain was carried out in a study of STAT5B mutations in CD4+ large granular lymphocyte leukemia. Study conclusions and caveats: The CD4+ versus CD8+ T-LGLL clonality difference may reflect limited sample size. Patient CD4-sorted repertoires looked more clonal than healthy CD4+ repertoires, even without putative leukemic clones.

The CDR3 is made up of 13 amino acids. Germline assignment: CDR1 MNHEY and CDR2 SMNVEV (reference sequence). This was a survey-level run. Clones were sequenced by immunoSEQ multiplex PCR, and TCRdb holds only the in-frame ones, with some missing. The sample has fewer than 45,000 clones, roughly 85% seen once; the top ten hold 2% to 3%. Details on this clone: Its antigen is not identified. A read error may produce the germline difference seen at one junction end. Other DNA variants within this sample encode the same CDR3.

This receptor was taken from a human donor in good health. Source material: CD4+ T cells from blood buffy coats. The gene calls are TRBV27 and TRBJ1-4; the D gene is possibly TRBD1 (6 bases). The CDR3 loop reads CASSLNRDEKLFF. The CDR3 coding sequence is TGTGCCAGCAGTTTAAACAGGGATGAAAAATTGTTTTTT.